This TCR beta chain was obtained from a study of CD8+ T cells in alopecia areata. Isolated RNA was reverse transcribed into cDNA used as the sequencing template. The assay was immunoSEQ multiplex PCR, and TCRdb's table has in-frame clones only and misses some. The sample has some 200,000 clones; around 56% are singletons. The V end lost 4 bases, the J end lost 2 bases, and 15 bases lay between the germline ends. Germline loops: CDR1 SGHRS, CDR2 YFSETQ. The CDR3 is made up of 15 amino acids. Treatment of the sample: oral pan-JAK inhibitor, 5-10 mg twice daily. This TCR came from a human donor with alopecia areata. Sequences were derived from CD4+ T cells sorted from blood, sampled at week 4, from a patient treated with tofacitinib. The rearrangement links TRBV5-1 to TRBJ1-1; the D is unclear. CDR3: CASSSLGSSNTEAFF. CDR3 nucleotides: TGCGCCAGCAGCAGTTTGGGCAGTAGCAACACTGAAGCTTTCTTT.